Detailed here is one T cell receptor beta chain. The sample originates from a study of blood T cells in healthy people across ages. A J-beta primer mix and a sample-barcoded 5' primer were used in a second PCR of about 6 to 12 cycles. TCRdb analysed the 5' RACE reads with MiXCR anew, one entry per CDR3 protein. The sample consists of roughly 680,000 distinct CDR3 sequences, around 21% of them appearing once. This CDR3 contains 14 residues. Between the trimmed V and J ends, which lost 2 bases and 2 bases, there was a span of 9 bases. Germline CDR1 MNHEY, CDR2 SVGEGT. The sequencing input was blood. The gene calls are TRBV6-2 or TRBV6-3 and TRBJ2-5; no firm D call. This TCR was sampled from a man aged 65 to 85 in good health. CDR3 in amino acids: CASSYAGFQETQYF. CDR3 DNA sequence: TGTGCCAGCAGTTACGCAGGTTTTCAAGAGACCCAGTACTTC.